This TCR beta chain was captured in a study of CD4 T cell repertoires in COVID-19. TCRdb keeps only in-frame clones here, not all; method: immunoSEQ multiplex PCR. The profile shows about 75,000 clones, 83% of them singletons. Looked up from germline, CDR1 is SGHDN and CDR2 is FVKESK. Trimming removed 0 bases at V and 12 bases at J, with 12 bases between. CDR3 length: 13 amino acids. This TCR was recovered from a human donor who had COVID-19. The genes are TRBV14 and TRBJ2-1; D is possibly TRBD1 (6 bases). The source was CD4+ T cells from peripheral blood, collected after recovery from COVID-19. CDR3 sequence: CASSQELGRGQFF. CDR3 coding DNA: TGTGCCAGCAGCCAAGAGTTGGGCAGGGGGCAGTTCTTC.